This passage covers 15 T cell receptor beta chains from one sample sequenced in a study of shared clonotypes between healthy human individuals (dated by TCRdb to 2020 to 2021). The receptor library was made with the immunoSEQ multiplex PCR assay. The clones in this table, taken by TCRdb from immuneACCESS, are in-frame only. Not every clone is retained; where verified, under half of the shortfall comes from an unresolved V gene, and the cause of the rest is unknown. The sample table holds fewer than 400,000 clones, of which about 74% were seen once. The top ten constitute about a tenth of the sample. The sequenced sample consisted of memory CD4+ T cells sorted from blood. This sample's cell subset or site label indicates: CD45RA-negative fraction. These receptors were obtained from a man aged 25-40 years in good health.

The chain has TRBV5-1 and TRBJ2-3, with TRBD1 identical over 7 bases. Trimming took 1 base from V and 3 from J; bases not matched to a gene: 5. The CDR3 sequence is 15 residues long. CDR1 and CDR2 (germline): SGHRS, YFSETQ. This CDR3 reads CASSLSGQETDTQYF. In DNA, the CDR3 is TGCGCCAGCAGCTTGAGCGGACAGGAAACAGATACGCAGTATTTT.

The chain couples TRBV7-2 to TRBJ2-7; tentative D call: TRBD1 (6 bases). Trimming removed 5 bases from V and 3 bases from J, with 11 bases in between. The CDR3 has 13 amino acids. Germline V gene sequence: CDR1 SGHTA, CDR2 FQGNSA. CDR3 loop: CASSPGQLYEQYF. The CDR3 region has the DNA TGTGCCAGCAGCCCGGGACAACTCTACGAGCAGTACTTC.

In nucleotides, the CDR3 is TGTGCCAGCAGCTCGCAGTCGGGGGGCTTCACTGAAGCTTTCTTT. It yields the protein CASSSQSGGFTEAFF. V is TRBV7-9 and J is TRBJ1-1, with a possible D match to TRBD1 (6 bases). Germline loops: CDR1 SEHNR, CDR2 FQNEAQ (reference sequence). V was trimmed by 4 bases and J by 4 bases, leaving 16 bases between them. This CDR3 is built from 15 residues.

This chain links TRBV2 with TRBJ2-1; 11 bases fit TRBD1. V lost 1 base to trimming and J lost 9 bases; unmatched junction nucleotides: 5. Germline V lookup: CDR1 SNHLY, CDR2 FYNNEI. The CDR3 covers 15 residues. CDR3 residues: CASSEGSGTGGEQFF. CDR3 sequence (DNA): TGTGCCAGCAGTGAAGGATCCGGGACAGGGGGTGAGCAGTTCTTC.

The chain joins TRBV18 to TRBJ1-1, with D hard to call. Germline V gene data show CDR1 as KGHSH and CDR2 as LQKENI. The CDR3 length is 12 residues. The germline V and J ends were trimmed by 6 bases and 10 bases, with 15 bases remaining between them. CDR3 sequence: CASSPGGKGAFF. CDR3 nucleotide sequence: TGTGCCAGCTCCCCTGGAGGGAAAGGAGCTTTCTTT.

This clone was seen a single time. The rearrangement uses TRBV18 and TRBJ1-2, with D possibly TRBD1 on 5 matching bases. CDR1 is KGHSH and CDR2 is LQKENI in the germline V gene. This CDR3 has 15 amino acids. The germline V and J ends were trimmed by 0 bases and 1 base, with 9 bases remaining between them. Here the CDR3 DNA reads TGTGCCAGCTCACCACCTGACAGACATAACTATGGCTACACCTTC. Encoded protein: CASSPPDRHNYGYTF.

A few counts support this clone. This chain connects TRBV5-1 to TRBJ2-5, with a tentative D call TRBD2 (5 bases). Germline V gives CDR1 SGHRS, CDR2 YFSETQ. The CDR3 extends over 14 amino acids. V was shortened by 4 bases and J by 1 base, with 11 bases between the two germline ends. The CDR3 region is CASSLADFQETQYF. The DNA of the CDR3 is TGCGCCAGCAGCCTTGCGGACTTCCAAGAGACCCAGTACTTC.

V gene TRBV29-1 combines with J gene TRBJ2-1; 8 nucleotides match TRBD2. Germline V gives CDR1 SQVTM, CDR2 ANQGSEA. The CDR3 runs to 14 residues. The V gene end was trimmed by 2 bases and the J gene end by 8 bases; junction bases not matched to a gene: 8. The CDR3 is CSVELGSGDDEQFF. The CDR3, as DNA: TGCAGCGTTGAATTAGGTAGCGGGGACGATGAGCAGTTCTTC.

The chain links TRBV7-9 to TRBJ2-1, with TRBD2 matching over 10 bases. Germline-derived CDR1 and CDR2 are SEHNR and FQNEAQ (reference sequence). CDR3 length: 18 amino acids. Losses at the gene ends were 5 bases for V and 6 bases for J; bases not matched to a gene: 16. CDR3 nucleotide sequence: TGTGCCAGCAGCCGCCGGACTAGCGGACTTACGTGGGGCAATGAGCAGTTCTTC. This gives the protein CASSRRTSGLTWGNEQFF.

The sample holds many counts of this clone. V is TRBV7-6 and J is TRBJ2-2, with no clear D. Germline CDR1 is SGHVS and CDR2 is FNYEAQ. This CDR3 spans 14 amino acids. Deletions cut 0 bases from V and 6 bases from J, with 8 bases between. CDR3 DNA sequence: TGTGCCAGCAGCTTAGCGATAGATTCCGGGGAGCTGTTTTTT. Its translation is CASSLAIDSGELFF. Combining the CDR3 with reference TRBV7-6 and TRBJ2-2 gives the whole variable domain GAGVSQSPRYKVTKRGQDVALRCDPISGHVSLYWYRQALGQGPEFLTYFNYEAQQDKSGLPNDRFSAERPEGSISTLTIQRTEQRDSAMYRCASSLAIDSGELFFGEGSRLTVL.

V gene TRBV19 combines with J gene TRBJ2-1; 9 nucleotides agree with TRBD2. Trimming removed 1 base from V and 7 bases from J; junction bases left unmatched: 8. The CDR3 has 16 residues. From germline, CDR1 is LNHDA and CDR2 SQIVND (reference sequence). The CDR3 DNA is TGTGCCAGTAGTATAGGTGATGGCGGGAGGGGTAATGAGCAGTTCTTC. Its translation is CASSIGDGGRGNEQFF. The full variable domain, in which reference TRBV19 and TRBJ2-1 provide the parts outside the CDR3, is DGGITQSPKYLFRKEGQNVTLSCEQNLNHDAMYWYRQDPGQGLRLIYYSQIVNDFQKGDIAEGYSVSREKKESFPLTVTSAQKNPTAFYLCASSIGDGGRGNEQFFGPGTRLTVL.

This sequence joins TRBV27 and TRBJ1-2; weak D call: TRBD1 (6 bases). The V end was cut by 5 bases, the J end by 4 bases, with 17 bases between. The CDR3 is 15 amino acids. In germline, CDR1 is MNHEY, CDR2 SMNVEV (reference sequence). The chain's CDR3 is CASSTDRRPGYGYTF. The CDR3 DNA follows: TGTGCCAGCAGTACCGACAGGCGCCCGGGCTATGGCTACACCTTC.

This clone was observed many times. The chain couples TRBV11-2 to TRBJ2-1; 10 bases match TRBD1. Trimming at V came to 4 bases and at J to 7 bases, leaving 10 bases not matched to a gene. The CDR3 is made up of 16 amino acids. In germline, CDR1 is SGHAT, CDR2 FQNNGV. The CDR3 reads CASSYPYRTGGNEQFF. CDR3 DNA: TGTGCCAGCAGCTACCCATATCGGACAGGGGGTAATGAGCAGTTCTTC.

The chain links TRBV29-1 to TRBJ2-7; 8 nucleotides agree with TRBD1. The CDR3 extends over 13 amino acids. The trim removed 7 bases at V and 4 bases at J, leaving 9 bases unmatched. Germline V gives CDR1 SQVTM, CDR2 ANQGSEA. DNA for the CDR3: TGCAGCGCAAGGACAGGGATGACTTACGAGCAGTACTTC. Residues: CSARTGMTYEQYF.

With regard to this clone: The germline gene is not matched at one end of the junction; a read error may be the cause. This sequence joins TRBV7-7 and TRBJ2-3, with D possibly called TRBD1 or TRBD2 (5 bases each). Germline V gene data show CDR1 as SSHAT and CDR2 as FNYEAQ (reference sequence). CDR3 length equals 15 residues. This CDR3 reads CASSAKGDPTDTQYF. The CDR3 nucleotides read TGTGCTAGCAGCGCAAAAGGGGACCCCACAGATACGCAGTATTTT. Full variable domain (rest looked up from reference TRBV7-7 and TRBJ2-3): GAGVSQSPRYKVTKRGQDVTLRCDPISSHATLYWYQQALGQGPEFLTYFNYEAQPDKSGLPSDRFSAERPEGSISTLTIQRTEQRDSAMYRCASSAKGDPTDTQYFGPGTRLTVL.